Below are 24 T cell receptor beta chains sequenced from a single sample in a study of cytomegalovirus exposure and HLA in healthy donors. Primers included in the PCR were 60 Vbeta and 13 Jbeta primers. The protocol was immunoSEQ multiplex PCR, while the TCRdb copy is restricted to in-frame clones and leaves out a portion. Among approximately 110,000 clones listed, 60% to 75% were seen once. Source material: PBMCs. These TCRs come from a woman aged 50 to 60 in good health and CMV-seropositive.

The chain's CDR3 is CASSLPGENSPLHF. CDR3 coding DNA: TGTGCCAGCAGTCTTCCGGGGGAGAATTCACCCCTCCACTTT. The chain has TRBV7-8 and TRBJ1-6; D is perhaps TRBD1 (5 bases). Germline loops: CDR1 SGHVS, CDR2 FQNEAQ. The CDR3 has 14 amino acids. V lost 6 bases and J lost 7, with 13 bases in between.

V gene TRBV6-6 combines with J gene TRBJ1-1, with unresolved D. The V end was cut by 2 bases, the J end by 3 bases, with 4 bases between. Per germline, CDR1 MNHNY and CDR2 SVGAGI (reference sequence). The CDR3 runs 12 residues. The CDR3 nucleotides are TGTGCCAGCAGTTACAGAGACACTGAAGCTTTCTTT. Its protein product is CASSYRDTEAFF.

The V and J genes are TRBV7-2 and TRBJ2-4; 7 bases are a match to TRBD1. Germline V gene lookup returns CDR1 SGHTA and CDR2 FQGNSA. This CDR3 is 16 amino acids long. Unmatched junction bases numbered 2, after V lost 0 bases and J lost 0 bases. Here the CDR3 reads CASSLAGGAAKNIQYF. CDR3 coding DNA: TGTGCCAGCAGCTTAGCAGGGGGCGCAGCCAAAAACATTCAGTACTTC.

The chain couples TRBV29-1 to TRBJ2-7; possible D gene TRBD1, 5 bases. Trimming took off 0 bases at V and 4 bases at J, with 13 bases between the two ends. Germline V lookup: CDR1 SQVTM, CDR2 ANQGSEA. The CDR3 extends over 14 amino acids. This CDR3 is CSVEDQGLGYEQYF. CDR3 coding DNA: TGCAGCGTTGAAGATCAGGGTTTGGGGTACGAGCAGTACTTC.

The chain couples TRBV12-5 to TRBJ1-1; tentatively, D is TRBD1 (6 bases). Per germline, CDR1 LGHNT and CDR2 FRNRAP. The CDR3 is 12 residues long. Trimming took 2 bases from V and 10 from J, leaving 11 bases between them. DNA for the CDR3: TGTGCTAGTGGTTTGTTTACAGGGCCAGCTTTCTTT. Its protein product is CASGLFTGPAFF.

This chain joins TRBV9 and TRBJ1-4; 7 bases match TRBD1. CDR1 is SGDLS, CDR2 YYNGEE, per germline. The junction had 7 bases not matched to a gene; V was cut back by 0 bases and J by 5 bases. The CDR3 spans 16 residues. This chain's CDR3 is CASSVAPQGGNEKLFF. The CDR3 nucleotides are TGTGCCAGCAGCGTAGCTCCGCAGGGGGGAAATGAAAAACTGTTTTTT.

The chain has TRBV5-1 and TRBJ1-1; 8 positions agree with TRBD1. V dropped 2 bases and J dropped 4; count of bases not matched to a gene: 4. The CDR3 is 14 amino acids. CDR1 and CDR2 (germline): SGHRS, YFSETQ. The chain's CDR3 is CASSFTGGSTEAFF. Written as DNA, the CDR3 is TGCGCCAGCAGCTTTACAGGGGGGAGCACTGAAGCTTTCTTT. Full variable domain (rest looked up from reference TRBV5-1 and TRBJ1-1): KAGVTQTPRYLIKTRGQQVTLSCSPISGHRSVSWYQQTPGQGLQFLFEYFSETQRNKGNFPGRFSGRQFSNSRSEMNVSTLELGDSALYLCASSFTGGSTEAFFGQGTRLTVV.

The rearrangement joins TRBV6-5 to TRBJ1-6; possibly TRBD1 for D (6 bases). This CDR3 has 15 amino acids. Germline assignment: CDR1 MNHEY and CDR2 SVGAGI. V gave up 0 bases and J gave up 8 bases, with 11 bases separating them. This CDR3 is CASSYSSRGDSPLHF. The CDR3 nucleotides are TGTGCCAGCAGTTACTCGAGCAGGGGAGATTCACCCCTCCACTTT.

The sample holds one count of this clone. V and J are TRBV7-3 and TRBJ2-1; 8 bases line up with TRBD2. V shed 3 bases and J 1 base; nucleotides not matched to a gene: 5. Germline-derived CDR1 and CDR2 are SGHTA and FQGTGA. The CDR3 is 16 residues long. Written as DNA, the CDR3 is TGTGCCAGCAGCTTTCTCGGGGGGGCGTCCTACAATGAGCAGTTCTTC. Its protein product is CASSFLGGASYNEQFF.

The gene calls are TRBV14 and TRBJ1-2; TRBD1 matches 7 bases. Unmatched junction bases numbered 18, after V lost 6 bases and J lost 5 bases. The germline V gene encodes CDR1 SGHDN and CDR2 FVKESK. This CDR3 is built from 17 residues. CDR3 nucleotide sequence: TGTGCCAGCAGTAGTCAGCACAGGGGCTCTGGACCATATGGCTACACCTTC. As protein: CASSSQHRGSGPYGYTF.

This chain connects TRBV19 to TRBJ2-1; D is undetermined. The CDR3 is made up of 13 amino acids. Trimming took off 2 bases at V and 9 bases at J, with 11 bases between the two ends. In germline, CDR1 is LNHDA, CDR2 SQIVND (reference sequence). CDR3 coding DNA: TGTGCCAGTAGTATATCAGAACGAGGTGAGCAGTTCTTC. Amino acid sequence: CASSISERGEQFF.

The rearrangement joins TRBV6-5 to TRBJ1-2; 8 bases fit TRBD1. This CDR3 is 15 amino acids long. V lost 6 bases and J lost 4; bases outside the gene matches: 10. The germline CDR1 and CDR2 sequences are MNHEY and SVGAGI. CDR3 nucleotides: TGTGCCAGCAGCTTAGACAGGGGCTCGGCCTATGGCTACACCTTC. This sequence encodes CASSLDRGSAYGYTF.

As DNA, the CDR3 is TGCGCCAGCAGCTTGGAATCCCTGGGGGGGAATTCACCCCTCCACTTT. Translated, it gives CASSLESLGGNSPLHF. The chain uses TRBV5-1 and TRBJ1-6; possible D gene TRBD1, 5 bases. The CDR3 has 16 amino acids. V dropped 0 bases and J dropped 7 bases, with 14 bases sitting between them. Germline V gene sequence: CDR1 SGHRS, CDR2 YFSETQ. Full variable domain (rest looked up from reference TRBV5-1 and TRBJ1-6): KAGVTQTPRYLIKTRGQQVTLSCSPISGHRSVSWYQQTPGQGLQFLFEYFSETQRNKGNFPGRFSGRQFSNSRSEMNVSTLELGDSALYLCASSLESLGGNSPLHFGNGTRLTVT.

The chain combines TRBV4-1 with TRBJ2-1; TRBD2 matches 8 bases. J gave up 2 bases and V 4 bases, and 4 bases lay outside the gene matches. Germline CDR1 is MGHRA and CDR2 is YSYEKL. The CDR3 contains 15 residues. This CDR3 is CASSRPGGAYNEQFF. The DNA for the CDR3 is TGCGCCAGCAGCCGGCCGGGGGGGGCCTACAATGAGCAGTTCTTC.

V and J are TRBV6-5 and TRBJ2-7; 9 bases match TRBD1. The CDR3 is made up of 14 amino acids. Germline V CDR1 and CDR2: MNHEY, SVGAGI. Trimming took 6 bases from V and 3 from J; bases not matched to a gene: 6. The CDR3 coding sequence is TGTGCCAGCAGCCCCGGGACAGGGCACTACGAGCAGTACTTC. This translates into CASSPGTGHYEQYF.

The rearrangement links TRBV4-2 to TRBJ1-2, with TRBD1 matching 7 bases. V was pared by 4 bases and J by 5 bases, with 10 bases of the junction left unmatched. This CDR3 has 15 residues. Germline-derived CDR1 and CDR2 are LGHNA and YNFKEQ. The DNA for the CDR3 is TGTGCCAGCAGCCCCGGCGGGACAGCGTTATATGGCTACACCTTC. This codes for CASSPGGTALYGYTF.

The chain links TRBV7-9 to TRBJ2-7; 10 bases are a match to TRBD1. With V trimmed by 5 bases and J by 3 bases, 4 bases remained unmatched. The CDR3 spans 14 residues. Germline CDR1 is SEHNR and CDR2 is FQNEAQ (reference sequence). The CDR3, as DNA: TGTGCCAGCAGCCAGGGACAGGGGAGCTACGAGCAGTACTTC. Protein product: CASSQGQGSYEQYF.

V gene TRBV5-4 combines with J gene TRBJ1-2; 8 bases agree with TRBD1. Germline V gives CDR1 SGHNT, CDR2 YYREEE (reference sequence). Trimming took 0 bases from V and 6 from J; bases not matched to a gene: 10. The CDR3 contains 16 residues. The CDR3 reads CASSLENRQGADGYTF. In DNA, the CDR3 is TGTGCCAGCAGCTTGGAAAATCGGCAGGGGGCAGATGGCTACACCTTC.

V usage is TRBV7-2 and J usage is TRBJ2-2, with 8 bases matching TRBD2. CDR1 is SGHTA, CDR2 FQGNSA, per germline. This CDR3 has 16 amino acids. Trimming cost V 3 bases and J 4 bases; bases outside gene matches: 7. The CDR3 nucleotides read TGTGCCAGCAGCTTGAGGACTAGCCTGGGCACCGGGGAGCTGTTTTTT. Translated: CASSLRTSLGTGELFF.

The chain joins TRBV7-9 to TRBJ1-1; D not resolved. Trimming removed 5 bases at V and 0 bases at J, with 13 bases between. The CDR3 totals 15 residues. CDR1 and CDR2 (germline): SEHNR, FQNEAQ (reference sequence). CDR3 region: CASSPPLPVNTEAFF. As DNA, the CDR3 is TGTGCCAGCAGCCCGCCCCTTCCGGTGAACACTGAAGCTTTCTTT.

This rearrangement joins TRBV5-1 to TRBJ2-1, with D perhaps TRBD2 (6 bases). Per germline, CDR1 SGHRS and CDR2 YFSETQ. CDR3 size: 16 residues. The V end was cut by 3 bases, the J end by 5 bases, with 18 bases between. The CDR3 coding sequence is TGCGCCAGCAGCTCGTTACCCCAGGGAGGCAACAATGAGCAGTTCTTC. Protein: CASSSLPQGGNNEQFF. The complete variable domain, with remaining parts taken from reference TRBV5-1 and TRBJ2-1, reads KAGVTQTPRYLIKTRGQQVTLSCSPISGHRSVSWYQQTPGQGLQFLFEYFSETQRNKGNFPGRFSGRQFSNSRSEMNVSTLELGDSALYLCASSSLPQGGNNEQFFGPGTRLTVL.

The table lists this clone with a count of one. The J gene is TRBJ2-5, the V gene TRBV2; 9 bases agree with TRBD1. From germline, CDR1 is SNHLY and CDR2 FYNNEI. This CDR3 is built from 18 residues. The V gene end was trimmed by 6 bases and the J gene end by 4 bases; junction bases not matched to a gene: 18. The CDR3 is CASRRGQGATLVRETQYF. The CDR3 DNA reads TGTGCCAGCAGGAGGGGACAGGGAGCTACCCTAGTGAGAGAGACCCAGTACTTC.

This chain connects TRBV10-2 to TRBJ1-2, with 10 bases that match TRBD1. CDR3 length equals 13 residues. V gave up 2 bases and J gave up 8 bases; unmatched junction bases: 2. Germline V gene sequence: CDR1 WSHSY, CDR2 SAAADI. CDR3 amino acids: CASSERDRGGYTF. Written as DNA, the CDR3 is TGCGCCAGCAGTGAGCGGGACAGGGGAGGCTACACCTTC.

V and J are TRBV5-1 and TRBJ2-3; 9 bases map to TRBD1. The CDR3 extends over 17 amino acids. J gave up 4 bases and V 0 bases, and 9 bases lay outside the gene matches. In germline, CDR1 is SGHRS, CDR2 YFSETQ. As DNA, the CDR3 is TGCGCCAGCAGCTTGGTGGGACAGGGTCGCGTGCCAGATACGCAGTATTTT. Translated: CASSLVGQGRVPDTQYF.